Reported below is one T cell receptor beta chain. Libraries were prepared by immunoSEQ multiplex PCR; TCRdb keeps only in-frame clonotypes and omits some of them. The repertoire holds fewer than 45,000 clones, 91% seen once, with around 0.5% in the top ten. The CDR3 is made up of 16 amino acids. Trimming left V 11 bases short and J 1 base short, with 23 bases between. The sample is drawn from a study of T cell changes during pregnancy in multiple sclerosis. Sequenced material: CD4+ T cells from peripheral blood mononuclear cells, taken in the second trimester of pregnancy. The clonotype comes from a female donor in good health, enrolled as a control in a pregnancy study. The chain carries TRBV23-1 and TRBJ1-1; tentatively, D is TRBD1 (6 bases). TRBV23-1 is treated as an ORF (open reading frame) with a function not yet certain. The CDR3 protein is CAGRGGGRLENTEAFF. CDR3 sequence (DNA): TGCGCCGGCCGAGGGGGGGGGCGTCTGGAGAACACTGAAGCTTTCTTT.